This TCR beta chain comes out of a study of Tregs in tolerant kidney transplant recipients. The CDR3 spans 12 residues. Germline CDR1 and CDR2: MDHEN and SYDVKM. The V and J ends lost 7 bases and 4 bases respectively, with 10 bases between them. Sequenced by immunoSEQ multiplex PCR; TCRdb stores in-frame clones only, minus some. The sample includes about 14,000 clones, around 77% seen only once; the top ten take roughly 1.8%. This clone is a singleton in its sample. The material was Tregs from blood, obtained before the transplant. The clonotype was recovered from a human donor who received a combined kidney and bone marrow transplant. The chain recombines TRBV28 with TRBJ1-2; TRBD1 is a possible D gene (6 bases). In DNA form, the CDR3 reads TGTGCCAGCAATAAGGGGGTCTATGGCTACACCTTC. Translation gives CASNKGVYGYTF.